The sequence of this T cell receptor (beta chain) was determined in a study of response to subunit inactivated influenza vaccine listed by TCRdb under 2018. Context from the whole study: To follow how T cells responded to a trivalent subunit inactivated influenza vaccine, the researchers relied on deep quantitative profiling of the T cell receptor repertoire. What the study reported, not specific to this receptor: The authors suggested that each seasonal influenza vaccination may recruit only a limited number of new T cells.

On this clonotype itself: Its antigen is still unknown. Base quality data are lacking; no much larger clone is found one base away.

The CDR3 runs 11 amino acids, cysteine and phenylalanine included. Here the CDR3 DNA is all that survives: 33 bases in frame from base 1. The germline V gene yields MNHEY for CDR1 and SVGAGI for CDR2. At the junction V is shortened by 7 bases and J by 3 bases, with 7 bases in between. Library prep was done by RT-PCR. Sequencing was performed on an Illumina HiSeq 2500. TCRdb ran its own pipeline on the public reads, namely fastp trimming at Q25 and MiXCR clone calling, and kept in-frame beta chains. Each CDR3 protein appears once, grouped with its most common genes and DNA. This sample lists about 830,000 distinct CDR3 sequences; less than 20% were detected once. Of the sample, under 13% falls within the top ten clones.

The V and J segments used are TRBV6-5 and TRBJ2-7; the D gene cannot be named for sure. The sequences come from PBMCs from blood, collected about 5 days after vaccination. The clonotype comes from a man aged 50-59 years who received an inactivated influenza vaccine. Donor details come from another sample of the same person, matched by shared clones. At the DNA level, the sequence is TGTGCCAGCAAGTTCGGCTACGAGCAGTACTTC. It encodes CASKFGYEQYF.